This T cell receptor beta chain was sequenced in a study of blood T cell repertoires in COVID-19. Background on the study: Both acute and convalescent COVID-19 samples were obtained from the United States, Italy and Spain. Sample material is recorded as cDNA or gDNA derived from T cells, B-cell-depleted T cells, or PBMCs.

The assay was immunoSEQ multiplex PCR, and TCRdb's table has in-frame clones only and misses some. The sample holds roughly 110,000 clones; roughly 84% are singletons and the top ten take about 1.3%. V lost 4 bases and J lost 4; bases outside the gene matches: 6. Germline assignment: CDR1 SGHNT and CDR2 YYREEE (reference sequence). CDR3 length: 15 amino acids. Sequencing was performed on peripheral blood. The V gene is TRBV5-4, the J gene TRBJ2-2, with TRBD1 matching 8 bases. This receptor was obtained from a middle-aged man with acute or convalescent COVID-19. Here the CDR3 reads CASSQRQGFTGELFF. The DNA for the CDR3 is TGTGCCAGCAGCCAGCGACAGGGGTTCACCGGGGAGCTGTTTTTT.